The 27 T cell receptor beta chains given below trace back to one sample, sequenced in a study of CD8 T cells in ankylosing spondylitis. Study outcomes and limitations: One TCR beta motif, made up of eight or nine highly homologous variants, appeared characteristic of ankylosing spondylitis blood.

These receptors have no identified antigens. Via MiXCR, TCRdb re-called the 5' RACE reads, giving one row per CDR3 protein. The sample holds roughly 350,000 distinct CDR3 sequences, under 8.5% seen once. Sequenced: blood, either unsorted or a sorted T cell fraction (not recorded which). These TCRs come from a male donor with ankylosing spondylitis.

This clonotype was detected only a few times. This chain connects TRBV20-1 to TRBJ2-2; a weak D match, TRBD2 (5 bases). Germline loops: CDR1 DFQATT, CDR2 SNEGSKA (reference sequence). This CDR3 has 13 amino acids. V gave up 5 bases and J gave up 2 bases, with 9 bases separating them. CDR3 residues: CSAGGLNTGELFF. The CDR3 nucleotides read TGCAGTGCTGGCGGGTTAAACACCGGGGAGCTGTTTTTT.

This chain connects TRBV2 to TRBJ2-5; D gene unclear. The V and J ends lost 5 bases and 4 bases respectively, with 11 bases between them. The germline V gene encodes CDR1 SNHLY and CDR2 FYNNEI. There are 13 residues in the CDR3. CDR3 coding DNA: TGTGCCAGCAGTATCGACACCGGAGAGACCCAGTACTTC. Its translation: CASSIDTGETQYF.

This clonotype was observed a few times. The chain recombines TRBV7-2 with TRBJ2-3; 11 nucleotides align to TRBD2. CDR3 length: 16 amino acids. The germline V gene has CDR1 SGHTA and CDR2 FQGNSA. The V gene end was trimmed by 4 bases and the J gene end by 7 bases; junction bases not matched to a gene: 10. Here the CDR3 DNA reads TGTGCCAGCAGCTCCAGTCCTACTAGCGGGAGTTATACGCAGTATTTT. It codes for CASSSSPTSGSYTQYF.

The V gene is TRBV29-1, the J gene TRBJ1-5; 9 nucleotides align to TRBD1. The CDR3 is made up of 14 amino acids. The V gene end was trimmed by 4 bases and the J gene end by 5 bases; junction bases not matched to a gene: 6. The germline CDR1 and CDR2 sequences are SQVTM and ANQGSEA. CDR3 sequence: CSVAGQGLDQPQHF. Here the CDR3 DNA reads TGCAGCGTTGCCGGACAGGGGCTAGATCAGCCCCAGCATTTT. Variable domain in full (rest from reference TRBV29-1 and TRBJ1-5): SAVISQKPSRDICQRGTSLTIQCQVDSQVTMMFWYRQQPGQSLTLIATANQGSEATYESGFVIDKFPISRPNLTFSTLTVSNMSPEDSSIYLCSVAGQGLDQPQHFGDGTRLSIL.

This rearrangement joins TRBV20-1 to TRBJ2-3; 8 bases fit TRBD2. Per the germline V gene, CDR1 is DFQATT and CDR2 is SNEGSKA (reference sequence). The J segment lost 6 bases and the V segment lost 8 bases, leaving 13 bases of the junction unmatched. The CDR3 contains 14 residues. CDR3 DNA: TGCAGTCTAGGGACTAGGAGGCCCGGCGATACGCAGTATTTT. Translating gives CSLGTRRPGDTQYF.

In this sample, this clonotype turned up a few times. V and J are TRBV2 and TRBJ1-2; the D gene is possibly TRBD1 (5 bases). Per the germline V gene, CDR1 is SNHLY and CDR2 is FYNNEI. The V end lost 7 bases, the J end lost 4 bases, and 16 bases lay between the germline ends. The CDR3 has 14 residues. The CDR3 DNA sequence: TGTGCCAGCAAGTCGGGACGCACCGCCTATGGCTACACCTTC. Translating gives CASKSGRTAYGYTF.

The genes are TRBV7-3 and TRBJ2-2; maybe TRBD2 (5 bases). V was pared by 5 bases and J by 5 bases, with 12 bases between. CDR1 and CDR2 (germline): SGHTA, FQGTGA. This CDR3 has 14 amino acids. This CDR3 is CASSAETTTGELFF. The CDR3 bases are TGTGCCAGCAGCGCCGAGACTACTACCGGGGAGCTGTTTTTT.

The sample holds a few counts of this clonotype. The chain uses TRBV6-1 and TRBJ1-4, with D unclear. V lost 7 bases to trimming and J lost 3 bases, with 9 bases between them. The CDR3 length is 13 residues. Germline V gene data show CDR1 as MNHNS and CDR2 as SASEGT. The CDR3 sequence is CASIFGSNEKLFF. DNA for the CDR3: TGTGCCAGCATATTCGGTTCTAATGAAAAACTGTTTTTT.

Ten or more counts support this clonotype. The chain recombines TRBV12-3 or TRBV12-4 with TRBJ2-7, with 7 bases lining up with TRBD1. The CDR3 is 13 amino acids. V shed 8 bases and J 3 bases; nucleotides not matched to a gene: 7. The CDR3 coding sequence is TGTGCCAGCTGCCCCGGGACAGACTACGAGCAGTACTTC. It translates to CASCPGTDYEQYF.

This clonotype has more than one count but fewer than ten. The DNA for the CDR3 is TGTGCCAGCAGCCCCCCTAGCGGGAAGTCCTACAATGAGCAGTTCTTC. Translation: CASSPPSGKSYNEQFF. This sequence joins TRBV7-9 and TRBJ2-1; 9 bases are shared with TRBD2. The CDR3 runs to 16 residues. J gave up 1 base and V 5 bases, and 6 bases lay outside the gene matches. Per the germline V gene, CDR1 is SEHNR and CDR2 is FQNEAQ (reference sequence).

The genes are TRBV7-2 and TRBJ2-7; 9 nucleotides match TRBD1. The germline V gene encodes CDR1 SGHTA and CDR2 FQGNSA. Trimming removed 0 bases from V and 5 bases from J; junction bases left unmatched: 5. This CDR3 spans 15 amino acids. Here the CDR3 DNA reads TGTGCCAGCAGCTTAGCCGGGACAGGGTACAACGAGCAGTACTTC. Protein: CASSLAGTGYNEQYF.

The CDR3 DNA sequence: TGTGCCAGCAGCCGCATCGGACAGGCCTATGGCTACACCTTC. This codes for CASSRIGQAYGYTF. The gene calls are TRBV6-1 and TRBJ1-2; the match to TRBD1 covers 7 bases. J lost 4 bases, V lost 6 bases, and 8 bases had no gene match. CDR1 and CDR2 (germline): MNHNS, SASEGT. This CDR3 comprises 14 residues.

This clonotype was seen many times. V and J are TRBV20-1 and TRBJ2-3; TRBD2 aligns across 9 bases. Germline loops: CDR1 DFQATT, CDR2 SNEGSKA (reference sequence). The CDR3 is made up of 14 amino acids. The trim removed 5 bases at V and 1 base at J, leaving 4 bases unmatched. The CDR3 sequence is CSARRTSGTDTQYF. CDR3 nucleotide sequence: TGCAGTGCTCGACGGACTAGCGGCACAGATACGCAGTATTTT.

To note about this clonotype: At one end, the junction sequence differs from germline, possibly due to a read error. The chain uses TRBV7-7 and TRBJ2-2; D perhaps matches TRBD2 (6 bases). This CDR3 is 15 amino acids long. CDR1 and CDR2 from the germline V gene are SSHAT and FNYEAQ (reference sequence). CDR3 region: CASRRGRANTGELFF. CDR3 bases: TGTGCTAGCAGGAGGGGACGCGCTAACACCGGGGAGCTGTTTTTT.

A few counts support this clonotype. The V gene is TRBV29-1, the J gene TRBJ2-1; the D gene is possibly TRBD1 (7 bases). CDR3 length equals 14 residues. The V end lost 7 bases, the J end lost 9 bases, and 22 bases lay between the germline ends. Germline V gives CDR1 SQVTM, CDR2 ANQGSEA. The CDR3 sequence: CSAVKGGGVGEQFF. CDR3 DNA sequence: TGCAGCGCAGTTAAAGGGGGCGGGGTGGGTGAGCAGTTCTTC.

DNA for the CDR3: TGTGCCAGCAGCTTAGGAGCTGAGAGGGGTTGGGAGACCCAGTACTTC. Translation: CASSLGAERGWETQYF. V and J are TRBV11-3 and TRBJ2-5; D tentatively reads TRBD1 or TRBD2 (5 bases each). The V end was cut by 1 base, the J end by 5 bases, with 17 bases between. Germline CDR1 SGHNT, CDR2 YENEEA. This CDR3 is 16 amino acids long.

This clonotype has at least ten counts. This chain connects TRBV5-1 to TRBJ2-7, with D tentatively TRBD2 (5 bases). CDR3 size: 14 residues. The V gene lost 2 bases and the J gene lost 5 bases, with 14 bases spanning the gap. CDR1 and CDR2 (germline): SGHRS, YFSETQ. The CDR3 here is CASSFGESTHEQYF. Here the CDR3 DNA reads TGCGCCAGCAGCTTCGGGGAGAGTACCCACGAGCAGTACTTC.

This clonotype was counted a few times. V is TRBV12-3 or TRBV12-4 and J is TRBJ1-5; the match to TRBD1 covers 7 bases. The CDR3 extends over 13 amino acids. V lost 7 bases, J lost 5 bases, and 5 bases stayed unmatched. This CDR3 is CASTQTGYQPQHF. The DNA for the CDR3 is TGTGCCAGCACCCAGACAGGGTATCAGCCCCAGCATTTT.

The rearrangement joins TRBV5-1 to TRBJ2-3, with 10 bases matching TRBD2. Unmatched junction bases numbered 5, after V lost 0 bases and J lost 4 bases. This CDR3 has 16 amino acids. CDR1 and CDR2 (germline): SGHRS, YFSETQ. CDR3 loop: CASSLEVAGGPDTQYF. CDR3 coding DNA: TGCGCCAGCAGCTTGGAGGTAGCGGGAGGTCCAGATACGCAGTATTTT.

This clonotype showed up just a few times. The chain employs TRBV2 and TRBJ1-2; no clear D. Looked up from germline, CDR1 is SNHLY and CDR2 is FYNNEI. Trimming left V 0 bases short and J 7 bases short, with 12 bases between. CDR3 length: 14 amino acids. The CDR3 spells CASSEAVRTGGYTF. In DNA, the CDR3 is TGTGCCAGCAGTGAAGCGGTACGAACTGGTGGCTACACCTTC.

The V gene is TRBV24-1, the J gene TRBJ2-7, with D unresolved. V was pared by 1 base and J by 3 bases, with 6 bases between. The germline CDR1 and CDR2 sequences are KGHDR and SFDVKD. The length of the CDR3 is 13 residues. The CDR3 sequence: CATSDLHLYEQYF. CDR3 nucleotide sequence: TGTGCCACCAGTGATTTACACCTCTACGAGCAGTACTTC.

This clonotype was seen a handful of times. The rearrangement links TRBV20-1 to TRBJ2-1; tentative D call: TRBD2 (5 bases). This CDR3 is built from 14 residues. V dropped 4 bases and J dropped 4 bases, with 14 bases sitting between them. Germline loops: CDR1 DFQATT, CDR2 SNEGSKA (reference sequence). The CDR3 nucleotides read TGCAGTGCTACCCCCCCCCCGGGATACAATGAGCAGTTCTTC. Translation gives CSATPPPGYNEQFF.

This clonotype was detected ten times or more. The rearrangement links TRBV7-2 to TRBJ2-7; D gene ambiguous. V gave up 1 base and J gave up 1 base, with 8 bases separating them. This CDR3 has 14 amino acids. CDR1 and CDR2 (germline): SGHTA, FQGNSA. The chain's CDR3 is CASSLVVRSYEQYF. The CDR3 nucleotides read TGTGCCAGCAGCTTAGTGGTCAGATCCTACGAGCAGTACTTC.

This clonotype has a count of ten or more. V usage is TRBV29-1 and J usage is TRBJ2-3; 10 bases map to TRBD2. Germline-derived CDR1 and CDR2 are SQVTM and ANQGSEA. The CDR3 extends over 14 amino acids. The V segment lost 2 bases and the J segment 3 bases; nucleotides outside the gene matches: 2. Here the CDR3 reads CSVEPSGRTDTQYF. CDR3 nucleotide sequence: TGCAGCGTTGAACCTAGCGGGAGAACAGATACGCAGTATTTT.

The sample holds many counts of this clonotype. CDR3 residues: CASSLGGGFGGELFF. In DNA, the CDR3 is TGTGCCAGCAGTTTAGGAGGGGGCTTCGGCGGGGAGCTGTTTTTT. The rearrangement joins TRBV12-3 or TRBV12-4 to TRBJ2-2; 7 positions match TRBD1. The CDR3 sequence is 15 residues long. V was pared by 1 base and J by 7 bases, with 6 bases of the junction left unmatched.

This clonotype was counted only a few times. This chain connects TRBV10-3 to TRBJ2-7; D perhaps matches TRBD1 (5 bases). V was trimmed by 0 bases and J by 2 bases, leaving 11 bases between them. From germline, CDR1 is ENHRY and CDR2 SYGVKD. This CDR3 contains 15 residues. The CDR3 loop reads CAISESMDTAYEQYF. In nucleotides, the CDR3 is TGTGCCATCAGTGAGTCGATGGACACAGCCTACGAGCAGTACTTC.

The chain is built from TRBV20-1 and TRBJ2-4, with 12 bases aligning to TRBD2. The length of the CDR3 is 15 residues. Germline V gene sequence: CDR1 DFQATT, CDR2 SNEGSKA (reference sequence). Losses at the gene ends were 3 bases for V and 7 bases for J; bases not matched to a gene: 7. In DNA form, the CDR3 reads TGCAGTGCTAGCCAGACTAGCGGGAGCCGGAACATTCAGTACTTC. The encoded protein is CSASQTSGSRNIQYF.